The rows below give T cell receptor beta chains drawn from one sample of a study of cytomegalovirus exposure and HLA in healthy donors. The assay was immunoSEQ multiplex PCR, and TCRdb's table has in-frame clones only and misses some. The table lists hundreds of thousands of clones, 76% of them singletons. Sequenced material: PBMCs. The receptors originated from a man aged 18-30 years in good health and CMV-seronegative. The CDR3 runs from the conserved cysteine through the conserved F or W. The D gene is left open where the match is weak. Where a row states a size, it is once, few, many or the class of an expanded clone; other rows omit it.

TGTGCCAGCAGCTTGGGCAGGTCCATGAACACTGAAGCTTTCTTT,CASSLGRSMNTEAFF,.,once,15,TRBV5-4,TRBJ1-1
TGTGCCACCAGCAGATCCCTGACTAGCGGGATCAGCTACGAGCAGTACTTC,CATSRSLTSGISYEQYF,TRBD2,.,17,TRBV15,TRBJ2-7
TGTGCCAGCAGCTGGGGACAGGTGAAGGACGAGCAGTACTTC,CASSWGQVKDEQYF,TRBD1,.,14,TRBV5-6,TRBJ2-7
TGTGCCAGCAGCCAAGGGCCTATTAGGGGGCCCTACTTCTCCTACGAGCAGTACTTC,CASSQGPIRGPYFSYEQYF,TRBD1,.,19,TRBV14,TRBJ2-7
TGTGCCACCAGCAGGGAAGTACTAAAGAACACCGGGGAGCTGTTTTTT,CATSREVLKNTGELFF,.,.,16,TRBV15,TRBJ2-2
TGCGCCAGCAGCTCCGATACCCCCGGAAAACTGTTTTTT,CASSSDTPGKLFF,.,few,13,TRBV5-1,TRBJ1-4
TGTGCCAGCTCACTCGACAGGGGGAACACCGGGGAGCTGTTTTTT,CASSLDRGNTGELFF,TRBD1,once,15,TRBV18,TRBJ2-2
TGTGCCAGCAGCCAAGAAAACAGGGCCTACTACAATGAGCAGTTCTTC,CASSQENRAYYNEQFF,.,.,16,TRBV4-2,TRBJ2-1
TGTGCCAGCGGATACAGGGGCAGCAATGAGCAGTTCTTC,CASGYRGSNEQFF,TRBD1,.,13,TRBV5-4,TRBJ2-1
TGCGCCAGCAGCTTGGAGCCTAGCGCCCCGATCTCCTACAATGAGCAGTTCTTC,CASSLEPSAPISYNEQFF,.,.,18,TRBV5-1,TRBJ2-1
TGTGCCAGCAGCTTCACAGGGACGGGGACTGAAGCTTTCTTT,CASSFTGTGTEAFF,.,.,14,TRBV11-2,TRBJ1-1
TGTGCCAGCAGCGTAGCGTCGGGAGGCACAGATACGCAGTATTTT,CASSVASGGTDTQYF,.,.,15,TRBV9,TRBJ2-3
TGTGCCATCCATACGTATGGCCGGGACAGGGTAACGGGGAACACTGAAGCTTTCTTT,CAIHTYGRDRVTGNTEAFF,.,few,19,TRBV21-1,TRBJ1-1
TGTGCCATCAGTGTGGCGGGAGGGCTATCCTACGAGCAGTACTTC,CAISVAGGLSYEQYF,TRBD2,.,15,TRBV10-3,TRBJ2-7
TGTGCCACCAGCAGAGACAGGGGAAATCAGCCCCAGCATTTT,CATSRDRGNQPQHF,.,few,14,TRBV15,TRBJ1-5
TGTGCCAGCACACAAACAACCGGGATCTCCTACGAGCAGTACTTC,CASTQTTGISYEQYF,.,.,15,TRBV7-2,TRBJ2-7
TGTGCCAGCAGTTCTTACGGGAGAAGGGCCGAGCAGTACTTC,CASSSYGRRAEQYF,.,.,14,TRBV28,TRBJ2-7
TGTGCCAGCAGCTTAGGACAGGGGATGAGGAACGAGCAGTACTTC,CASSLGQGMRNEQYF,TRBD1,.,15,TRBV11-2,TRBJ2-7